This TCR beta chain is from a study of spatial heterogeneity in lung cancer. Across the study: Sequencing consistently turned up more beta-chain sequences than alpha-chain sequences.

TCRdb analysed the 5' RACE reads with MiXCR anew, one entry per CDR3 protein. The repertoire holds about 14,000 distinct CDR3 sequences, with less than 14% as singletons. CDR3 size: 11 residues. Per germline, CDR1 SGHRS and CDR2 YFSETQ. Time point denoted: sample taken at primary tumor resection. TCRs were sequenced from unsorted whole RNA of tumor, nontumor lung or PBMC. Findings and caveats of the study: Blood showed ubiquitous tumor TCRs more often at resection than at routine follow-up.

As concerns this clonotype: Its antigen is unidentified. One base away lies a much larger clone, so this may be a sequencing read error.

This TCR derives from a female donor with early-stage non-small cell lung cancer. The sample consisted of PBMCs, taken at surgery. The chain couples TRBV5-1 to TRBJ2-5; D gene ambiguous. The CDR3 nucleotides read TGCGCCAGCAGCTTGGCAGAGACCCTGTACTTC. This encodes CASSLAETLYF.